The subject of this entry is one T cell receptor beta chain. The antigen it recognizes is unknown. Base quality data are lacking; no much larger clone is found one base away. The data originate from a study of shared clonotypes between healthy human individuals (dated by TCRdb to the early 2020s). Notes on the research overall: The cohort comprised a couple of women and a few men aged 18 to 49 years. Each donor's leukapheresis produced roughly between about 0.8 and 8.9 billion PBMCs. For each donor, CD4 naive and CD4 memory were each given three plates, CD8 naive was given two plates, and CD8 memory was given one plate. To estimate repertoire size and how much clonotypes are shared between individuals, the study performed deep sequencing of blood TCR repertoires from 4 to 6 healthy adults. Libraries were prepared and TCR repertoires were sequenced by different laboratories using diverse techniques, in order to increase sequencing depth and limit assay-specific biases.

The study at large found these results: The small number of donors limited the genetic and exposure-history diversity represented. Sharing across a few donors was observed for about 5% of naive CD4, 3.5% of naive CD8, about 2.3% of memory CD4, and less than 0.45% of memory CD8 clonotypes. Compared with non-shared clonotypes, clonotypes shared by all four sorted-subset donors had higher generation probabilities. Rarefaction of sorted-subset datasets indicated incomplete sequencing despite the large sequencing depth. Larger estimated clonotype richness was generally found for naive subsets than for memory subsets. Only blood was sampled, and tissue TCR repertoires likely differ from those in blood. Pairwise subsampling indicated that sequencing depth was expected to affect the degree of clonotype sharing among donors.

TCR CDR3 regions were amplified from genomic DNA by multiplex PCR using the deep immunoSEQ assay. Genomic DNA extracted from each cell subset was distributed evenly over all wells of several immunoSEQ 96-well plates, and each plate served as one replicate. For sorted subsets, each replicate PCR was loaded with approximately 0.2 ug genomic DNA, equivalent to about 33,000 T cell genomes. Purified libraries were quantified with a Qubit 3.0 fluorometer, sized on a Bioanalyzer 2100, and re-quantified with the KAPA Library Quantification kit. A separate single-read 150-cycle Illumina NextSeq 550 flow cell was used to sequence each immunoSEQ 96-well plate. The original methods were these. Because the immunoSEQ output held only junctional sequences and lacked quality scores, the filtering could not match the filtering applied to full-length reads. Sequences were annotated with PyIR, a Python wrapper for IgBLAST v1.9, and V/J genes and CDR3 were assigned using IMGT germline references. Reads were filtered out if the reads had weak V/J assignments (E-value above 1e-6), no CDR3, stop codons, out-of-frame junctions, or ambiguous translated residues. V3J clonotypes were defined as sequences sharing the same inferred V gene, J gene, and CDR3 amino acid sequence. To compute the percentage overlap between repertoires, the number of shared unique clonotypes was divided by the size of the smaller repertoire. Richness of each repertoire was evaluated using RTK rarefaction, the Chao1 estimator, and Recon v2.1 estimates of unobserved clonotypes. For all TCRbeta clonotypes obtained by the gDNA method from a handful of donors, generation probabilities were computed with OLGA. TCRdb's version of the immuneACCESS table is confined to in-frame rearrangements and falls short of the full clone set. An unresolved V gene accounts for under half of the shortfall where checked; the remainder is of unknown origin. The V and J calls and the clone size are those of that table, but D and trimming were determined from the DNA. The sample yields over a million clones; 98% were counted once. The ten largest clones capture about 0.42% of the sample.

The donors were healthy, HIV-negative adults with no recently reported acute infections or vaccinations. Only Caucasian adults living in Nashville, Tennessee, USA were represented among the donors. CD4+ T cells were enriched through magnetic negative selection, after which naive cells were positively selected on CD45RA and the remaining negative fraction served as the memory subset. Blood was collected by leukapheresis, and PBMCs were isolated by Ficoll-Histopaque density gradient centrifugation and then cryopreserved in liquid nitrogen vapor phase. Analytical flow cytometry was used to check the purity and quantity of every magnetically sorted T cell population. From each sorted fraction, genomic DNA was isolated and quantified by UV absorbance on a Nanodrop 2000c. The specimen sequenced was naive CD4+ T cells sorted from blood. The cell subset or site label corresponds to: CD45RA+ positively selected. The receptor was isolated from a man younger than 45 in good health.

The CDR3 amino acid sequence is: CASGPSGSDTQYF. In nucleotides, the sequence is TGTGCTAGTGGTCCTAGCGGGAGCGATACGCAGTATTTT. The chain couples TRBV12-5 to TRBJ2-3; 10 middle bases align to TRBD2. Inclusive of the bounding cysteine and phenylalanine, the CDR3 is 13 residues long. Only the CDR3 portion is preserved as DNA: 39 bases, with reading frame beginning at the first base. From V the trimming removes 5 bases and from J it removes 6 bases, while the gene matches leave 2 bases of the junction unaccounted for. From the germline V gene, CDR1 is LGHNT and CDR2 is FRNRAP.